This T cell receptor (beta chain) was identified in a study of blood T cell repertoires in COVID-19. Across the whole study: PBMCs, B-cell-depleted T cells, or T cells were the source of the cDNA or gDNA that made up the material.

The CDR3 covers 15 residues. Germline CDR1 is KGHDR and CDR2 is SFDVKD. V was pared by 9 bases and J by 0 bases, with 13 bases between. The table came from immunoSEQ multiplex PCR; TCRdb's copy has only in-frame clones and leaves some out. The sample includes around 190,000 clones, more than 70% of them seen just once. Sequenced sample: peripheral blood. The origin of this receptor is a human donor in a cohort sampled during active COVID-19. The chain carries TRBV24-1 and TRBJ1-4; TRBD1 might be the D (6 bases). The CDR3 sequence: CATPTGPATNEKLFF. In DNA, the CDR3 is TGTGCCACCCCGACAGGACCTGCAACTAATGAAAAACTGTTTTTT.